The rows below give T cell receptor beta chains drawn from one sample of a study of beta chain features in type 1 diabetes. Assay used: immunoSEQ multiplex PCR; TCRdb lists only in-frame clones, some missing. The sample records 500,000 to 800,000 clones, around 12% being singletons. Sequences were obtained from naive CD4+ T cells from blood. The receptors originated from a man aged 30 to 45 with type 1 diabetes. Both conserved end residues are part of each CDR3. D genes are given only for firm matches. Size values are once, few and many counts, or a class for expanded clones, and some rows have none.

V	J	size	D	CDR3	DNA
TRBV28	TRBJ2-7	NA	NA	CASSVPEEQYF	TGTGCCAGCAGTGTCCCTGAAGAGCAGTACTTC
TRBV7-2	TRBJ2-3	NA	NA	CASSYLVGSPRTDTQYF	TGTGCCAGCAGCTACCTAGTGGGGTCCCCCCGCACAGATACGCAGTATTTT
TRBV6-6	TRBJ2-7	NA	TRBD1	CASRSRQGSLYEQYF	TGTGCCAGCAGGTCTCGACAGGGAAGTTTATACGAGCAGTACTTC
TRBV5-1	TRBJ1-3	few	NA	CASSLEGTGNTIYF	TGCGCCAGCAGCTTGGAAGGGACTGGAAACACCATATATTTT
TRBV7-9	TRBJ2-3	few	NA	CASSLRGRTDTQYF	TGTGCCAGCAGCTTACGGGGCCGAACAGATACGCAGTATTTT
TRBV5-1	TRBJ2-3	NA	TRBD2	CASSLVGGLAGTDTQYF	TGCGCCAGCAGCTTGGTTGGGGGACTAGCAGGCACAGATACGCAGTATTTT
TRBV28	TRBJ1-2	few	NA	CASSAGGPYGYTF	TGTGCCAGCAGTGCTGGCGGGCCCTATGGCTACACCTTC
TRBV9	TRBJ2-2	NA	TRBD2	CASSVLAGAYTGELFF	TGTGCCAGCAGCGTGTTAGCGGGGGCGTACACCGGGGAGCTGTTTTTT
TRBV7-2	TRBJ2-5	NA	NA	CASSARPTYTETQYF	TGTGCCAGCAGCGCTCGGCCCACCTACACAGAGACCCAGTACTTC
TRBV28	TRBJ2-1	NA	TRBD1	CASSGTGGSYNEQFF	TGTGCCAGCAGTGGGACAGGGGGCTCCTACAATGAGCAGTTCTTC
TRBV29-1	TRBJ1-2	few	NA	CSVGDAGTIYGYTF	TGCAGCGTTGGGGACGCCGGGACCATCTATGGCTACACCTTC
TRBV5-6	TRBJ1-5	few	NA	CASSLNGQRYGSNQPQHF	TGTGCCAGCAGCTTGAATGGACAGCGATATGGAAGCAATCAGCCCCAGCATTTT
TRBV7-9	TRBJ2-5	NA	NA	CASSLLDHGGGLETQYF	TGTGCCAGCAGCTTACTTGACCACGGTGGGGGGCTGGAGACCCAGTACTTC
TRBV30	TRBJ1-2	NA	NA	CAWATGFHGYTF	TGTGCCTGGGCTACAGGGTTCCATGGCTACACCTTC
TRBV9	TRBJ2-3	NA	TRBD2	CASSVEAGGRASTDTQYF	TGTGCCAGCAGCGTAGAGGCGGGGGGCCGTGCTAGCACAGATACGCAGTATTTT